These 22 T cell receptor beta chains originate from one sample sequenced in a study of blood T cell repertoires in COVID-19. The data were produced by immunoSEQ multiplex PCR, yet TCRdb's version contains in-frame clones alone and is incomplete. The sample lists roughly 340,000 clones; 80% to 90% were seen once. Sample: PBMCs or T cells enriched from blood (not recorded which). Source of these receptors: a man younger than 35 who had recovered from COVID-19.

Details on this clone: One end of the junction is discordant with germline, which a read error may explain. The chain links TRBV19 to TRBJ2-5; 14 bases map to TRBD2. The CDR3 covers 13 residues. Germline V gene lookup returns CDR1 LNHDA and CDR2 SQIVND (reference sequence). The CDR3: CASSPGLAGGSHF. The CDR3 DNA sequence: TGTGCCAGTAGTCCTGGACTAGCGGGAGGCTCCCACTTC.

V usage is TRBV3-1 (or the pseudogene TRBV3-2) and J usage is TRBJ2-7; 7 positions agree with TRBD1. CDR1 is LGHDT, CDR2 YNNKEL, per germline (reference sequence). Losses at the gene ends were 1 base for V and 3 bases for J; bases not matched to a gene: 9. The CDR3 totals 16 residues. In DNA form, the CDR3 reads TGTGCCAGCAGCCAAGCCCCCCCAGCAGGGGGCTACGAGCAGTACTTC. Amino acid sequence: CASSQAPPAGGYEQYF.

The V and J genes are TRBV5-6 and TRBJ2-6; the match to TRBD1 covers 7 bases. This CDR3 comprises 18 residues. V gave up 7 bases and J gave up 0 bases; unmatched junction bases: 13. CDR1 is SGHDT and CDR2 is YYEEEE in the germline V gene. CDR3 DNA sequence: TGTGCCAGCGGAACAGGGGCCTTAACCAACTCTGGGGCCAACGTCCTGACTTTC. Protein sequence: CASGTGALTNSGANVLTF.

This clone was seen just once. The chain is built from TRBV11-2 and TRBJ2-3, with D maybe TRBD1 (6 bases). Trimming removed 7 bases from V and 10 bases from J, with 12 bases in between. Germline V gives CDR1 SGHAT, CDR2 FQNNGV. The CDR3 runs to 11 residues. The CDR3 is CASNLGGAQYF. The DNA of the CDR3 is TGTGCCAGCAACCTAGGGGGTGCGCAGTATTTT.

The chain employs TRBV6-5 and TRBJ1-2; D possibly corresponds to TRBD1 (6 bases). Germline V gene lookup returns CDR1 MNHEY and CDR2 SVGAGI. V lost 6 bases to trimming and J lost 7 bases, with 12 bases between them. The CDR3 extends over 12 amino acids. The CDR3 sequence is CASRETGAGYTF. DNA of the CDR3: TGTGCCAGCAGGGAGACAGGAGCTGGCTACACCTTC.

CDR3 in amino acids: CASSRTGGDEAFF. The CDR3 nucleotides read TGTGCCAGCAGTAGGACAGGGGGCGATGAAGCTTTCTTT. The genes are TRBV27 and TRBJ1-1; TRBD1 agrees at 11 bases. This CDR3 contains 13 residues. The germline CDR1 and CDR2 sequences are MNHEY and SMNVEV (reference sequence). J lost 7 bases, V lost 5 bases, and 3 bases had no gene match.

The chain is built from TRBV7-2 and TRBJ1-3; D not resolved. This CDR3 spans 15 amino acids. Trimming pared 5 bases from V and 0 bases from J, leaving 11 bases between. Germline-derived CDR1 and CDR2 are SGHTA and FQGNSA. Here the CDR3 reads CASSRSPHSGNTIYF. In DNA, the CDR3 is TGTGCCAGCAGCCGCTCGCCACACTCTGGAAACACCATATATTTT.

The chain is built from TRBV5-6 and TRBJ2-7; D is uncertain. The CDR3 is made up of 13 amino acids. V was cut by 7 bases and J by 2 bases, with 13 bases left in between. From germline, CDR1 is SGHDT and CDR2 YYEEEE. CDR3 sequence reads: CASDTKVPYEQYF. CDR3 nucleotide sequence: TGTGCCAGCGACACGAAGGTGCCCTACGAGCAGTACTTC.

The V and J genes are TRBV30 and TRBJ1-4; 8 nucleotides align to TRBD1. The length of the CDR3 is 12 residues. V lost 2 bases to trimming and J lost 13 bases; unmatched junction nucleotides: 6. Germline loops: CDR1 GTSNPN, CDR2 SVGIG (reference sequence). The CDR3 loop reads CAWSSGQGRLFF. The CDR3, as DNA: TGTGCCTGGAGTTCCGGACAGGGTCGACTGTTTTTT.

The chain couples TRBV5-1 to TRBJ2-5; TRBD2 matches 11 bases. Trimming removed 2 bases from V and 4 bases from J; junction bases left unmatched: 7. Germline CDR1 reads SGHRS; CDR2 reads YFSETQ. This CDR3 has 16 amino acids. The chain's CDR3 is CASSLTTSGEGETQYF. The DNA of the CDR3 is TGCGCCAGCAGCTTAACGACTAGCGGGGAAGGAGAGACCCAGTACTTC.

The chain is built from TRBV6-6 and TRBJ1-2; D possibly corresponds to TRBD1 (5 bases). The CDR3 consists of 15 residues. V gave up 4 bases and J gave up 4 bases, with 16 bases separating them. Germline CDR1 and CDR2: MNHNY and SVGAGI (reference sequence). CDR3 sequence reads: CASSSPGKITYGYTF. For the CDR3, the DNA is TGTGCCAGCAGTTCTCCAGGGAAGATTACCTATGGCTACACCTTC.

Regarding this clone: The same CDR3 can be traced to other DNA sequences in this sample. The chain employs TRBV7-3 and TRBJ2-7; 8 bases fit TRBD1. CDR1 is SGHTA and CDR2 is FQGTGA in the germline V gene. This CDR3 spans 13 amino acids. V shed 4 bases and J 4 bases; nucleotides not matched to a gene: 3. The CDR3 reads CASSSDRGYEQYF. The CDR3 nucleotides read TGTGCCAGCAGCTCCGACAGGGGTTACGAGCAGTACTTC.

The rearrangement joins TRBV6-5 to TRBJ1-2, with no clear D. The ends were cut back, 2 bases at V and 4 bases at J, with 14 bases in the middle. The CDR3 is 15 residues long. Germline assignment: CDR1 MNHEY and CDR2 SVGAGI. The CDR3 nucleotides read TGTGCCAGCAGTTACAGATGGCTACCAGGCTATGGCTACACCTTC. It is translated as CASSYRWLPGYGYTF.

This rearrangement joins TRBV7-8 to TRBJ2-3, with 12 bases fitting TRBD2. Germline assignment: CDR1 SGHVS and CDR2 FQNEAQ. Germline trimming cut 0 bases from V and 4 bases from J; bases unmatched to any gene: 8. This CDR3 contains 18 residues. CDR3 amino acids: CASSLALNLAGGPDTQYF. The CDR3 DNA is TGTGCCAGCAGCTTAGCGCTTAATCTAGCGGGAGGGCCAGATACGCAGTATTTT.

This chain joins TRBV15 and TRBJ1-2, with no clear D. V was shortened by 0 bases and J by 4 bases, with 9 bases between the two germline ends. The CDR3 sequence is 14 residues long. The germline CDR1 and CDR2 sequences are LNHNV and YYDKDF (reference sequence). This CDR3 is CATSRDQVVYGYTF. CDR3 coding DNA: TGTGCCACCAGCAGAGATCAGGTTGTCTATGGCTACACCTTC.

This clone appeared a few times. The chain recombines TRBV2 with TRBJ2-7; D call uncertain. The CDR3 is 12 residues long. In germline, CDR1 is SNHLY, CDR2 FYNNEI. The V end was cut by 6 bases, the J end by 2 bases, with 8 bases between. The CDR3 coding sequence is TGTGCCAGCAGACCGTCGGCCTACGAGCAGTACTTC. Its translation: CASRPSAYEQYF.

The chain joins TRBV18 to TRBJ1-4; D possibly corresponds to TRBD1 (6 bases). CDR3 length: 14 amino acids. With 3 bases removed from V and 5 bases from J, the gap between germline ends came to 10 bases. In germline, CDR1 is KGHSH, CDR2 LQKENI. The CDR3 reads CASSPADSNEKLFF. The CDR3 region has the DNA TGTGCCAGCTCACCCGCGGACAGCAATGAAAAACTGTTTTTT.

This chain joins TRBV3-1 (or the pseudogene TRBV3-2) and TRBJ2-6; D may be TRBD1 (6 bases). This CDR3 region has 16 residues. The V end was cut by 5 bases, the J end by 4 bases, with 15 bases between. Germline assignment: CDR1 LGHDT and CDR2 YNNKEL (reference sequence). CDR3 in amino acids: CASSSQGGRGANVLTF. The CDR3, as DNA: TGTGCCAGCAGCTCCCAAGGGGGAAGAGGGGCCAACGTCCTGACTTTC.

This chain uses TRBV3-1 (or the pseudogene TRBV3-2) with TRBJ2-1; D possibly corresponds to TRBD2 (7 bases). V gave up 4 bases and J gave up 7 bases, with 14 bases separating them. Germline V lookup: CDR1 LGHDT, CDR2 YNNKEL (reference sequence). The CDR3 has 14 amino acids. The CDR3 region has the DNA TGTGCCAGCAGCCCGAGGGGGGGGGTTAATGAGCAGTTCTTC. It specifies CASSPRGGVNEQFF.

About this clone itself: Other DNA sequences within the sample encode an identical CDR3. The V call is TRBV6-5, the J call TRBJ1-5, with 7 bases matching TRBD1. Germline V gene data show CDR1 as MNHEY and CDR2 as SVGAGI. J lost 5 bases, V lost 5 bases, and 3 bases had no gene match. The CDR3 is made up of 13 amino acids. CDR3 region: CASSRGLDQPQHF. CDR3 in DNA: TGTGCCAGCAGTAGGGGGCTCGATCAGCCCCAGCATTTT.

This chain joins TRBV19 and TRBJ1-2, with TRBD1 matching over 7 bases. The trim removed 1 base at V and 7 bases at J, leaving 12 bases unmatched. The CDR3 is made up of 16 amino acids. Germline V CDR1 and CDR2: LNHDA, SQIVND (reference sequence). The CDR3 sequence is CASSIVAGQPGGGYTF. Here the CDR3 DNA reads TGTGCCAGTAGTATAGTGGCGGGACAGCCCGGGGGTGGCTACACCTTC.

The chain uses TRBV13 and TRBJ1-2; no reliable D call. The germline CDR1 and CDR2 sequences are PRHDT and FYEKMQ (reference sequence). Trimming took off 1 base at V and 3 bases at J, with 9 bases between the two ends. This CDR3 has 14 residues. DNA of the CDR3: TGTGCCAGCAGCTTAGCCTTACTCCACTATGGCTACACCTTC. Its protein product is CASSLALLHYGYTF.